This TCR beta chain was identified during a study of blood T cell repertoires in COVID-19. Study details: Material from acute and convalescent COVID-19 was sourced from the United States, Italy and Spain. The cDNA or gDNA used as material had been derived from T cells, B-cell-depleted T cells, or PBMCs.

The CDR3 has 13 amino acids. With V trimmed by 6 bases and J by 5 bases, 5 bases remained unmatched. CDR1 is MRHNA and CDR2 is SNTAGT in the germline V gene. Study processing details: It was from reference gene primer amplification that nucleated cell counts were estimated. Measured with immunoSEQ multiplex PCR; TCRdb has only the in-frame clones, and not every one. D and trimming come from the DNA, and the V and J calls and clone size come from that table. The sample lists some 59,000 clones, roughly 90% occurring once. This chain links TRBV6-4 with TRBJ2-3; 7 nucleotides agree with TRBD2. The sample was peripheral blood. The TCR originated in a man between 45 and 60 years old with acute or convalescent COVID-19. The CDR3 sequence is CASRRTRVDTQYF. CDR3 bases: TGTGCCAGCAGACGGACTAGGGTAGATACGCAGTATTTT.